Listed below are T cell receptor beta chains from one sample, sequenced in a study of T cell repertoires and Cas9 in healthy adults. Assay: immunoSEQ multiplex PCR; the TCRdb copy retains only in-frame clones and omits some. The sample consists of approximately 16,000 clones, approximately 91% of them appearing once. The sequencing sample was made of Tregs (CD4+, CD25+, CD127-, CD137-, CD154-) from PBMCs; culture status not recorded. These receptors were collected from a human donor in good health. CDR3s include the opening cysteine and the closing phenylalanine or tryptophan. The order of the fields is D gene, J gene, V gene, CDR3 protein, CDR3 DNA. A D gene is named only where the DNA matches it firmly.

D gene: TRBD2; J gene: TRBJ2-2; V gene: TRBV19; CDR3 protein: CASSMILAGDTTNTGELFF; CDR3 DNA: TGTGCCAGTAGTATGATACTAGCGGGGGATACGACGAACACCGGGGAGCTGTTTTTT
D gene: .; J gene: TRBJ2-5; V gene: TRBV28; CDR3 protein: CASSSPETQYF; CDR3 DNA: TGTGCCAGCAGTTCCCCAGAGACCCAGTACTTC
D gene: TRBD1; J gene: TRBJ2-7; V gene: TRBV2; CDR3 protein: CASRRQGFSSYEQYF; CDR3 DNA: TGTGCCAGCAGGCGACAGGGTTTCTCCTCGTACGAGCAGTACTTC
D gene: .; J gene: TRBJ1-2; V gene: TRBV6-6; CDR3 protein: CASSPGGNIHGYTF; CDR3 DNA: TGTGCCAGCAGCCCGGGGGGGAACATTCATGGCTACACCTTC
D gene: .; J gene: TRBJ2-7; V gene: TRBV19; CDR3 protein: CASSPTGSYEQYF; CDR3 DNA: TGTGCCAGTAGCCCCACAGGGTCCTACGAGCAGTACTTC
D gene: .; J gene: TRBJ2-7; V gene: TRBV19; CDR3 protein: CASSEGTGDTRIYEQYF; CDR3 DNA: TGTGCCAGTAGCGAAGGGACGGGAGACACAAGAATTTACGAGCAGTACTTC
D gene: TRBD2; J gene: TRBJ2-1; V gene: TRBV27; CDR3 protein: CASSLYRGTSPPFGEQFF; CDR3 DNA: TGTGCCAGCAGTTTGTATCGAGGGACTAGCCCCCCTTTCGGTGAGCAGTTCTTC
D gene: .; J gene: TRBJ2-7; V gene: TRBV10-2; CDR3 protein: CASTELGDYEQYF; CDR3 DNA: TGCGCCAGCACTGAACTAGGTGACTACGAGCAGTACTTC
D gene: TRBD2; J gene: TRBJ2-5; V gene: TRBV14; CDR3 protein: CASSPRGAGLQETQYF; CDR3 DNA: TGTGCCAGCAGTCCGCGGGGGGCGGGGCTCCAAGAGACCCAGTACTTC
D gene: .; J gene: TRBJ1-1; V gene: TRBV6-6; CDR3 protein: CASSYQGMNTEAFF; CDR3 DNA: TGTGCCAGCAGTTACCAGGGCATGAACACTGAAGCTTTCTTT
D gene: .; J gene: TRBJ2-2; V gene: TRBV15; CDR3 protein: CATSRGGHGELFF; CDR3 DNA: TGTGCCACCAGCAGAGGTGGTCACGGGGAGCTGTTTTTT
D gene: .; J gene: TRBJ2-3; V gene: TRBV10-2; CDR3 protein: CASSVGGDTQYF; CDR3 DNA: TGCGCCAGCAGTGTAGGGGGGGATACGCAGTATTTT